The present entry profiles one TCR beta chain with its context. V shed 2 bases and J shed 3 bases, with 12 bases lying between them. The CDR3 is made up of 14 amino acids. The V gene's germline CDR1 is SGHKS and CDR2 YYEKEE (reference sequence). The sample is drawn from a study of T cells in Graves' hyperthyroidism and ophthalmopathy. What was amplified from RNA transcripts were TCR beta CDR3 regions. First-round RT-PCR targeting the TCR CDR3 was performed with the HTBI primer set. TCRdb itself ran the multiplex PCR reads through MiXCR, one entry per CDR3 protein. The top ten clones hold around 67% of a sample with 370,000 or so distinct CDR3 sequences, around 25% of them seen once.

The sample consisted of blood. The V call is TRBV5-5, the J call TRBJ2-7; D remains ambiguous. The receptor was isolated from a man in his fifties with Graves' hyperthyroidism. The CDR3, as DNA: TGTGCCAGCAGCTTCGGGTTGTCTGTCTACGAGCAGTACTTC. This gives the protein CASSFGLSVYEQYF. Drawing the rest from reference TRBV5-5 and TRBJ2-7, the complete variable domain is DAGVTQSPTHLIKTRGQQVTLRCSPISGHKSVSWYQQVLGQGPQFIFQYYEKEERGRGNFPDRFSARQFPNYSSELNVNALLLGDSALYLCASSFGLSVYEQYFGPGTRLTVT.